This entry is about one TCR beta chain. Clones were sequenced by immunoSEQ multiplex PCR, and TCRdb holds only the in-frame ones, with some missing. The sample holds roughly 64,000 clones; 75% to 95% are singletons and the top ten take about 9.4%. V lost 10 bases and J 4 bases, leaving 16 bases between the germline ends. This CDR3 has 13 residues. Germline CDR1 is SNHLY and CDR2 is FYNNEI. This sample was taken from a study of PD-1 blockade in classical Hodgkin lymphoma. Time point reported: cycle 4 day 1 (C4D1), after more than five weeks of nivolumab. Relapses following autologous stem cell transplantation were seen in all patients, with brentuximab vedotin exposure varying.

The receptor was derived from a human donor with classical Hodgkin lymphoma. The gene calls are TRBV2 and TRBJ2-5, with D tentatively TRBD1 or TRBD2 (7 bases each). The sample in question was peripheral blood mononuclear cells (PBMCs), obtained before the fourth cycle of nivolumab. CDR3 region: CATRGGSLETQYF. The CDR3 nucleotides read TGTGCCACCAGGGGGGGCAGTTTAGAGACCCAGTACTTC.